Detailed here is one TCR beta chain. What it binds is not known. The sample belongs to a study of response to subunit inactivated influenza vaccine. Whole-study findings and limits: Each seasonal influenza vaccination recruits few new T cells, the authors suggested.

TCRdb called the RT-PCR reads again in MiXCR, with one record for every CDR3 protein. The sample contains hundreds of thousands of distinct CDR3 sequences, 12% of which appear only once. Trimming took 1 base from V and 2 from J, leaving 12 bases between them. The CDR3 is 16 residues long. Germline loops: CDR1 KGHSH, CDR2 LQKENI. This chain joins TRBV18 and TRBJ2-4; unclear D gene. Material: PBMCs from blood, obtained on the day of vaccination. The receptor comes from a man aged 50-59 years who received an inactivated influenza vaccine. The CDR3: CASSPLYGRTKNIQYF. In DNA, the CDR3 is TGTGCCAGCTCACCACTTTACGGGCGGACCAAAAACATTCAGTACTTC.